These T cell receptor beta chains were read from a single sample in a study of T cells in Graves' hyperthyroidism and ophthalmopathy. TCRdb reanalysed the multiplex PCR reads using MiXCR and keeps one entry per CDR3 protein. The sample has 700,000 to 950,000 distinct CDR3 sequences, around 40% seen once; the top ten hold roughly 30%. The sample taken for sequencing was blood. These receptors all stem from a woman between 35 and 50 years old with Graves' hyperthyroidism. The CDR3 runs from the conserved cysteine through the conserved F or W. D genes are given only for firm matches. Size is stated for part of the rows, as once, few or many counts, or as a class when the clone is expanded.

length: 15; J: TRBJ2-2; D: -; V: TRBV7-9; size: -; CDR3: CASSSGHFDTGELFF; DNA: TGTGCCAGCAGCTCCGGACATTTTGACACCGGGGAGCTGTTTTTT
length: 15; J: TRBJ2-7; D: TRBD1; V: TRBV7-2; size: few; CDR3: CASSAPGQGAEEQYF; DNA: TGTGCCAGCAGTGCTCCGGGACAGGGGGCAGAAGAGCAGTACTTC
length: 17; J: TRBJ1-4; D: -; V: TRBV7-9; size: -; CDR3: CASSKTGLTPREEKLFF; DNA: TGTGCCAGTAGCAAGACCGGGCTCACTCCCCGTGAAGAAAAACTGTTTTTT
length: 18; J: TRBJ2-2; D: TRBD2; V: TRBV4-1; size: -; CDR3: CASSQDGSGRMNTGELFF; DNA: TGCGCCAGCAGCCAAGACGGTAGCGGGAGAATGAACACCGGGGAGCTGTTTTTT
length: 13; J: TRBJ1-1; D: -; V: TRBV10-3; size: -; CDR3: CAISDEGPREAFF; DNA: TGTGCCATCAGTGACGAGGGACCGCGCGAAGCTTTCTTT
length: 17; J: TRBJ2-5; D: -; V: TRBV11-2; size: many; CDR3: CASSLKGGQFAWETQYF; DNA: TGTGCCAGCTCCCTAAAGGGCGGACAGTTCGCCTGGGAGACCCAGTACTTC
length: 15; J: TRBJ2-5; D: TRBD1; V: TRBV5-1; size: -; CDR3: CASNTGALIQETQYF; DNA: TGCGCCAGCAACACAGGGGCGTTAATTCAAGAGACCCAGTACTTC
length: 14; J: TRBJ2-5; D: -; V: TRBV10-3; size: few; CDR3: CAISARAYQETQYF; DNA: TGTGCCATCAGTGCCAGGGCGTACCAAGAGACCCAGTACTTC
length: 14; J: TRBJ2-1; D: -; V: TRBV19; size: many; CDR3: CASSIAGGDNEQFF; DNA: TGTGCCAGTAGTATAGCCGGGGGAGACAATGAGCAGTTCTTC
length: 14; J: TRBJ2-7; D: -; V: TRBV19; size: many; CDR3: CASSIRGQTYEQYF; DNA: TGTGCCAGTAGTATACGAGGACAGACCTACGAGCAGTACTTC
length: 16; J: TRBJ2-7; D: TRBD2; V: TRBV20-1; size: many; CDR3: CSAATIPLAGRQEQYF; DNA: TGCAGTGCTGCGACCATCCCACTAGCGGGGCGTCAAGAGCAGTACTTC
length: 15; J: TRBJ2-7; D: TRBD1; V: TRBV30; size: -; CDR3: CAWSVPGQGAYEQYF; DNA: TGTGCCTGGAGTGTACCGGGACAGGGAGCCTACGAGCAGTACTTC
length: 15; J: TRBJ1-2; D: -; V: TRBV12-3/TRBV12-4; size: few; CDR3: CASSPQTVVNYGYTF; DNA: TGTGCCAGCAGTCCCCAGACAGTGGTTAACTATGGCTACACCTTC
length: 12; J: TRBJ2-7; D: -; V: TRBV7-2; size: -; CDR3: CASSAVGNEQYF; DNA: TGTGCCAGCAGCGCGGTAGGGAACGAGCAGTACTTC
length: 14; J: TRBJ2-7; D: TRBD1; V: TRBV7-2; size: -; CDR3: CASSRDRAPDEQYF; DNA: TGTGCCAGCAGCCGTGACAGGGCCCCTGACGAGCAGTACTTC
length: 15; J: TRBJ1-2; D: -; V: TRBV12-3/TRBV12-4; size: -; CDR3: CASRELGGANYGYTF; DNA: TGTGCCAGCAGGGAATTGGGGGGCGCCAACTATGGCTACACCTTC
length: 18; J: TRBJ1-3; D: TRBD1; V: TRBV9; size: few; CDR3: CASSAQGGKVHGGNTIYF; DNA: TGTGCCAGCAGCGCCCAGGGGGGAAAGGTTCATGGAGGAAACACCATATATTTT
length: 15; J: TRBJ2-2; D: TRBD2; V: TRBV5-1; size: many; CDR3: CASSSSGANTGELFF; DNA: TGCGCCAGCAGCTCGAGCGGGGCAAACACCGGGGAGCTGTTTTTT
length: 14; J: TRBJ2-5; D: -; V: TRBV19; size: many; CDR3: CASRLNDYAGTQYF; DNA: TGTGCCAGTAGGCTAAACGACTACGCAGGGACCCAGTACTTC
length: 14; J: TRBJ2-1; D: -; V: TRBV11-2; size: -; CDR3: CASSFGTIQNEQFF; DNA: TGTGCCAGCAGCTTTGGGACAATACAGAATGAGCAGTTCTTC
length: 10; J: TRBJ1-1; D: -; V: TRBV5-8; size: many; CDR3: CASSWGEAFF; DNA: TGTGCCAGCAGCTGGGGGGAAGCTTTCTTT
length: 13; J: TRBJ1-1; D: -; V: TRBV6-5; size: few; CDR3: CASSYPGDTEAFF; DNA: TGTGCCAGCAGTTATCCAGGGGACACTGAAGCTTTCTTT
length: 12; J: TRBJ1-5; D: -; V: TRBV7-2; size: -; CDR3: CASSLNSGPQHF; DNA: TGTGCCAGCAGCTTAAATAGCGGGCCCCAGCATTTT
length: 14; J: TRBJ2-3; D: -; V: TRBV9; size: few; CDR3: CASSVAGSTDTQYF; DNA: TGTGCCAGCAGCGTAGCTGGGAGCACAGATACGCAGTATTTT
length: 11; J: TRBJ1-1; D: -; V: TRBV20-1; size: many; CDR3: CSARDGGEAFF; DNA: TGCAGTGCTAGAGATGGCGGTGAAGCTTTCTTT
length: 13; J: TRBJ1-5; D: TRBD1; V: TRBV6-2/TRBV6-3; size: -; CDR3: CASRGQGHQPQHF; DNA: TGTGCCAGCAGGGGACAGGGGCATCAGCCCCAGCATTTT
length: 13; J: TRBJ2-2; D: -; V: TRBV5-1; size: -; CDR3: CASSELRTGELFF; DNA: TGCGCCAGCAGCGAACTCAGGACCGGGGAGCTGTTTTTT
length: 15; J: TRBJ2-3; D: -; V: TRBV7-9; size: -; CDR3: CASSPGLASTDTQYF; DNA: TGTGCCAGCAGCCCCGGACTGGCTAGCACAGATACGCAGTATTTT
length: 13; J: TRBJ1-2; D: -; V: TRBV20-1; size: few; CDR3: CSASPLANYGYTF; DNA: TGCAGTGCTAGTCCCCTGGCTAACTATGGCTACACCTTC
length: 13; J: TRBJ1-4; D: -; V: TRBV13; size: few; CDR3: CASSLEHNEKLFF; DNA: TGTGCCAGCAGCTTAGAGCATAATGAAAAACTGTTTTTT
length: 15; J: TRBJ1-1; D: TRBD1; V: TRBV7-2; size: many; CDR3: CASSSYRGEIAEAFF; DNA: TGTGCCAGCAGCAGCTACAGGGGAGAGATTGCTGAAGCTTTCTTT
length: 16; J: TRBJ1-6; D: -; V: TRBV7-2; size: many; CDR3: CASSLSRIPSRSPLHF; DNA: TGTGCCAGCAGCTTATCCAGGATCCCAAGTCGTTCACCCCTCCACTTT
length: 16; J: TRBJ1-6; D: -; V: TRBV11-1; size: few; CDR3: CASSSLIGGLGSPLHF; DNA: TGTGCCAGCAGCTCCCTAATCGGAGGCCTAGGCTCACCCCTCCACTTT
length: 15; J: TRBJ1-5; D: -; V: TRBV2; size: many; CDR3: CASTGSGLLNQPQHF; DNA: TGTGCCAGCACGGGGTCGGGGCTGCTCAATCAGCCCCAGCATTTT
length: 14; J: TRBJ2-5; D: TRBD1; V: TRBV5-4; size: -; CDR3: CASSWDMGQGTQYF; DNA: TGTGCCAGCAGCTGGGATATGGGACAGGGCACCCAGTACTTC
length: 17; J: TRBJ1-4; D: -; V: TRBV12-3/TRBV12-4; size: few; CDR3: CASSLVLQGGGNEKLFF; DNA: TGTGCCAGCAGTTTAGTACTACAGGGCGGTGGGAATGAAAAACTGTTTTTT